This T cell receptor (beta chain) was observed in a study of low-dose radiotherapy and immunotherapy resistance in tumors. In the study overall: Patients were given intravenous nivolumab 240 mg every two weeks plus ipilimumab 1 mg/kg every six weeks. The authors gave intravenous cyclophosphamide 200 mg/m2 every two weeks, one day before radiation and immunotherapy.

Gene-specific TRAV and TRBV primers were used for first-strand cDNA, covering alpha and beta chains. TCR amplification involved 20 PCR cycles with a constant-region primer and V-primer adapter. MiXCR, applied by TCRdb to the reads, yields one record per CDR3 protein. The sample has about 97,000 distinct CDR3 sequences, under 25% seen once. The germline CDR1 and CDR2 sequences are KGHDR and SFDVKD. The CDR3 covers 13 residues. The V end lost 5 bases, the J end lost 9 bases, and 13 bases lay between the germline ends. The time point was: after trial treatment. Treatment of the sample: LDRT plus nivolumab, ipilimumab, low-dose cyclophosphamide and aspirin (RACIN trial). This clonotype has a count of ten or more.

The genes are TRBV24-1 and TRBJ2-1; no clear D. The sequence was obtained from a male donor with prostate cancer. This specimen consisted of PBMCs, obtained after low-dose radiotherapy plus immunotherapy. CDR3: CATSVLEVGEQFF. In DNA form, the CDR3 reads TGTGCCACCAGTGTTCTCGAAGTAGGTGAGCAGTTCTTC.